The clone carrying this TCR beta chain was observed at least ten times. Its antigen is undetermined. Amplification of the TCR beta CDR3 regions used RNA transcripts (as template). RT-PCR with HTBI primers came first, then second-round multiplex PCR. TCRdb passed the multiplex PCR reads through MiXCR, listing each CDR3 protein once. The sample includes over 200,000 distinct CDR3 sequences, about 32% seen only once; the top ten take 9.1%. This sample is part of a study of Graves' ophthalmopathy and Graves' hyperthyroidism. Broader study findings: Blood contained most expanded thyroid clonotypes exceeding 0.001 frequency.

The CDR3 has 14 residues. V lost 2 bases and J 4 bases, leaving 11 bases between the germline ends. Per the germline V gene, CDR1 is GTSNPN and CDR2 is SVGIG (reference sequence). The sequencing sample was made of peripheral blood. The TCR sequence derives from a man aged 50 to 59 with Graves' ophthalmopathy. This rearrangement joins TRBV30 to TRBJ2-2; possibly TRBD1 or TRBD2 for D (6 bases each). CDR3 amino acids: CAWSSGAVTGELFF. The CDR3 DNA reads TGTGCCTGGAGTTCGGGGGCAGTCACCGGGGAGCTGTTTTTT.